This entry concerns a single T cell receptor (beta chain). This record comes from a study of CD8 T cells in Susac syndrome. RNA was extracted with the RNeasy kit, and a quantity of about 0.45 to 1 ug was reverse transcribed using random hexamers. TCR beta CDR3 was amplified by immunoSEQ covering 54 Vbeta and 13 Jbeta. Each CDR3 protein gets one entry after TCRdb re-called the immunoSEQ multiplex PCR reads with MiXCR. This repertoire shows tens of thousands of distinct CDR3 sequences, over 85% found once; its top ten account for about 0.6%. This CDR3 contains 16 residues. The V gene end was trimmed by 3 bases and the J gene end by 5 bases; junction bases not matched to a gene: 8. Germline loops: CDR1 PRHDT, CDR2 FYEKMQ (reference sequence).

Sequencing input: CD8+ T cells from PBMCs. The genes are TRBV13 and TRBJ2-1; the match to TRBD2 covers 9 bases. The sequence was obtained from a human donor with multiple sclerosis. As DNA, the CDR3 is TGTGCCAGCAGCTTCCAGCTAGCGGGAATCCACAATGAGCAGTTCTTC. It translates to CASSFQLAGIHNEQFF. Complete variable domain (other parts from reference TRBV13 and TRBJ2-1): AAGVIQSPRHLIKEKRETATLKCYPIPRHDTVYWYQQGPGQDPQFLISFYEKMQSDKGSIPDRFSAQQFSDYHSELNMSSLELGDSALYFCASSFQLAGIHNEQFFGPGTRLTVL.